The sequence of this TCR beta chain was determined in a study of T cells in Graves' hyperthyroidism and ophthalmopathy. When hyperthyroidism was first diagnosed, the blood sample was taken, preceding any ophthalmopathy symptoms. V was shortened by 2 bases and J by 8 bases, with 21 bases between the two germline ends. The length of the CDR3 is 16 residues. The germline gives CDR1 SGHTA, CDR2 FQGTGA. Researchers took RNA transcripts and amplified the TCR beta CDR3 regions from them. A set of HTBI primers served as the primers for a first-round RT-PCR of the TCR CDR3. A single record per CDR3 protein comes from TCRdb applying MiXCR to the multiplex PCR reads. The sample holds more than 550,000 distinct CDR3 sequences, 18% seen once.

This chain connects TRBV7-3 to TRBJ1-2; D unclear. The source of this sequence is a woman in her fifties or sixties with Graves' hyperthyroidism that later progressed to Graves' ophthalmopathy. The sequencing input was blood. The CDR3 region is CASSLSSPGPFWGYTF. CDR3 nucleotide sequence: TGTGCCAGCAGCTTATCGTCCCCCGGCCCATTTTGGGGCTACACCTTC.